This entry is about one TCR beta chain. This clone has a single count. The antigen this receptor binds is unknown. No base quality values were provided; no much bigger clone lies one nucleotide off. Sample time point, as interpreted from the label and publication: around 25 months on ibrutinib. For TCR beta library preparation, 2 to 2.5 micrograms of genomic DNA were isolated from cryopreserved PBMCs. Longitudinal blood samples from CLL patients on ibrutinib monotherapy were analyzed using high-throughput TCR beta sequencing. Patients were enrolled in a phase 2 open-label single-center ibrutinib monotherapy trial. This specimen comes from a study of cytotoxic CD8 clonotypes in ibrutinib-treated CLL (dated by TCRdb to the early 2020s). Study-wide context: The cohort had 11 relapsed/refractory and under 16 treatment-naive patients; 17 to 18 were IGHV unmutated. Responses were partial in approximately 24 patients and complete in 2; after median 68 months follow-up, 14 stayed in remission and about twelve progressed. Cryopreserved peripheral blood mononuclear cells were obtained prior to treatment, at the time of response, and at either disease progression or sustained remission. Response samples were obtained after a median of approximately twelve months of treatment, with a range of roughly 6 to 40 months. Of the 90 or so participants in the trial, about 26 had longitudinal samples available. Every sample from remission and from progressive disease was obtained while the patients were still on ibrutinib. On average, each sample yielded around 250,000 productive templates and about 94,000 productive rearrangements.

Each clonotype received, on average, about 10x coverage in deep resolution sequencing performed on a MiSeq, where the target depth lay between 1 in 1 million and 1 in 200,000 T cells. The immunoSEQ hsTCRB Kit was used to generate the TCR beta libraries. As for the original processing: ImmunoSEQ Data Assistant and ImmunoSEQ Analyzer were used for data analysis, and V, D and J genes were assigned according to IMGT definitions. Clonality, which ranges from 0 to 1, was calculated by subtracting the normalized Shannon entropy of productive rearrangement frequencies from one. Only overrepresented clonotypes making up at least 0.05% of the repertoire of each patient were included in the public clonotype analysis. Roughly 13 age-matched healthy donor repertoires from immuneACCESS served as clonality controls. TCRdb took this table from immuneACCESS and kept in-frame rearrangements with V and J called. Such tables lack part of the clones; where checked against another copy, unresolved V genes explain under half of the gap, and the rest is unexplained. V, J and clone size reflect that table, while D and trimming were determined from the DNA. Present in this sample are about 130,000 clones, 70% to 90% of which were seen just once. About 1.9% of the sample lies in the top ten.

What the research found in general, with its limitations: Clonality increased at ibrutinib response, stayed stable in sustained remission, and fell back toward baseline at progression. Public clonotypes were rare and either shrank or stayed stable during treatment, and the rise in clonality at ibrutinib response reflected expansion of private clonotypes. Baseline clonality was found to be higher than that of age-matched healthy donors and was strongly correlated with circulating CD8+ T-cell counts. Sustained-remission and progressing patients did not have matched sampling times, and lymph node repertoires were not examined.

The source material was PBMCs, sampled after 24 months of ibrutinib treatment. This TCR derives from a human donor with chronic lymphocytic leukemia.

The nucleotide sequence reads TGCAGCGTTGGACGTCGCTTAGCGGCCTTCGGGGAGCAGTTCTTC. This is translated as CSVGRRLAAFGEQFF. The chain couples TRBV29-1 to TRBJ2-1; possibly the D gene is TRBD2, per 6 matching bases. Based on the germline V gene, the CDR1 and CDR2 sequences are SQVTM and ANQGSEA. V sheds 4 bases and J sheds 10 bases, leaving 23 bases between their ends. The CDR3 measures 15 amino acids from cysteine to phenylalanine. Here the CDR3 DNA is all that survives: 45 bases in frame from base 1.